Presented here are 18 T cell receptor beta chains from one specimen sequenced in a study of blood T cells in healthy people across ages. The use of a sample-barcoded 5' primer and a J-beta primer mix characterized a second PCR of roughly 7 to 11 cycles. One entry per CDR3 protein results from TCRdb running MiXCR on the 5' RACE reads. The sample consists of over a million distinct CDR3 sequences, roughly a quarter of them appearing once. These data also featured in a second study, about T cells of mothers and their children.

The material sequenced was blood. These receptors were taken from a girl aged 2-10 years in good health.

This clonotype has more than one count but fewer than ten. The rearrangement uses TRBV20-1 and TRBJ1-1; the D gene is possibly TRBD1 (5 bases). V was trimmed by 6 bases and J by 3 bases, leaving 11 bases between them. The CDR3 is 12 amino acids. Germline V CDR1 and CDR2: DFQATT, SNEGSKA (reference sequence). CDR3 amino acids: CSAKRGYTEAFF. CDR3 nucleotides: TGCAGTGCCAAAAGGGGATACACTGAAGCTTTCTTT.

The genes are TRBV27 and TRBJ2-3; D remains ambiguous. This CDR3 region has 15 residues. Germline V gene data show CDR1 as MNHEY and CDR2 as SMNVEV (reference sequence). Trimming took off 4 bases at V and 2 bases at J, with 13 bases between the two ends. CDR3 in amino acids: CASSSGLTLTDTQYF. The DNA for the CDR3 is TGTGCCAGCAGTTCTGGGCTTACACTCACAGATACGCAGTATTTT.

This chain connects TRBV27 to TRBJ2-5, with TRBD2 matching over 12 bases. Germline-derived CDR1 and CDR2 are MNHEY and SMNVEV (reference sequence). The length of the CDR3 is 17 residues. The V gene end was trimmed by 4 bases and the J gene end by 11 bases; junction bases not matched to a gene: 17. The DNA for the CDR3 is TGTGCCAGCAGTTCCACCCGACTAGCGGGAGTGAGTGGGGAGCAGTACTTC. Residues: CASSSTRLAGVSGEQYF.

The CDR3 loop reads CASSLVLENTEAFF. Here the CDR3 DNA reads TGTGCCAGCAGCTTAGTTCTTGAGAACACTGAAGCTTTCTTT. The chain links TRBV7-9 to TRBJ1-1; D is undetermined. Trimming took off 1 base at V and 1 base at J, with 7 bases between the two ends. The germline V gene has CDR1 SEHNR and CDR2 FQNEAQ (reference sequence). This CDR3 comprises 14 residues.

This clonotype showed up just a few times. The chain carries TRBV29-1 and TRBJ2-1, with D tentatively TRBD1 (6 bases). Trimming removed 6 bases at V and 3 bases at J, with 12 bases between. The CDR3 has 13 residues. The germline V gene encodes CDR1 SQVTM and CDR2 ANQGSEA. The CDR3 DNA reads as TGCAGCGTAGCAGGGGTCGACTACAATGAGCAGTTCTTC. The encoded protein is CSVAGVDYNEQFF.

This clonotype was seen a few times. CDR3 loop: CASSCKGAGSDTQYF. In nucleotides, the CDR3 is TGTGCCAGTTCTTGCAAAGGGGCGGGGTCAGATACGCAGTATTTT. The genes are TRBV28 and TRBJ2-3, with a possible D match to TRBD2 (6 bases). The CDR3 loop spans 15 amino acids. Trimming pared 9 bases from V and 4 bases from J, leaving 20 bases between. The V gene's germline CDR1 is MDHEN and CDR2 SYDVKM.

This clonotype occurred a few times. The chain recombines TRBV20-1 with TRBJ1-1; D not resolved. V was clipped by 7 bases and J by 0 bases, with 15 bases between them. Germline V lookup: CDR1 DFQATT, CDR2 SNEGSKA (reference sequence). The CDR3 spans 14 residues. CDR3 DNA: TGCAGTGTTACGCCGTATCCGATGAACACTGAAGCTTTCTTT. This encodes CSVTPYPMNTEAFF.

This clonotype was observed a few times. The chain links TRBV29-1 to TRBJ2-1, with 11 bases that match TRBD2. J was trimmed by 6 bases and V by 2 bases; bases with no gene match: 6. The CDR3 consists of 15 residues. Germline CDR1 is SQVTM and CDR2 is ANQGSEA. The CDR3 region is CSVESSGGPLNEQFF. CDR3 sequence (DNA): TGCAGCGTTGAATCTAGCGGGGGGCCCCTCAATGAGCAGTTCTTC.

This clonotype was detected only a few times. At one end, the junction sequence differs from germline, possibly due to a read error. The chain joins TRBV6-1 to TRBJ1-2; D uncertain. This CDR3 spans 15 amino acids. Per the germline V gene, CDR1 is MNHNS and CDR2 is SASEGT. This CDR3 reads CTSSELDPLNYGYTF. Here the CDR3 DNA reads TGTACCAGCAGTGAACTGGACCCGCTGAACTATGGCTACACCTTC.

CDR3 sequence (DNA): TGTGCCTCCGTGTTTGGAAACACCATATATTTT. Its translation is CASVFGNTIYF. The chain recombines TRBV7-9 with TRBJ1-3; no firm D call. CDR1 and CDR2 (germline): SEHNR, FQNEAQ (reference sequence). The CDR3 spans 11 residues. The V end lost 11 bases, the J end lost 3 bases, and 8 bases lay between the germline ends.

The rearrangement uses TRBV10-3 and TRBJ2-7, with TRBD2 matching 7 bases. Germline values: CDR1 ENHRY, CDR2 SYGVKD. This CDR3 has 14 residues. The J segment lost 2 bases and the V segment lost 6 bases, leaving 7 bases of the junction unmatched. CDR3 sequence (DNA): TGTGCCATCAGCCTACAGCGGGATCCCTACGAGCAGTACTTC. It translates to CAISLQRDPYEQYF.

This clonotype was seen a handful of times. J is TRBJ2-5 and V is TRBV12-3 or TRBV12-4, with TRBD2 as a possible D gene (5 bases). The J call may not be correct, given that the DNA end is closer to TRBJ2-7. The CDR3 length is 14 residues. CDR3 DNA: TGTGCCAGCAGTTTTGGACTCGCCCCCTACGAGCAGTACTTC. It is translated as CASSFGLAPYEQYF.

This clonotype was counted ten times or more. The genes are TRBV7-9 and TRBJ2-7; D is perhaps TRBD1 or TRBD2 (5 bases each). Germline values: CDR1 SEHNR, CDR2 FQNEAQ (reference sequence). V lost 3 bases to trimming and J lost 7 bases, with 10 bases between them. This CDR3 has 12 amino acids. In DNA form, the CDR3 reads TGTGCCAGCAGCTTGGGACCGGGGGAGCAGTACTTC. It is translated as CASSLGPGEQYF.

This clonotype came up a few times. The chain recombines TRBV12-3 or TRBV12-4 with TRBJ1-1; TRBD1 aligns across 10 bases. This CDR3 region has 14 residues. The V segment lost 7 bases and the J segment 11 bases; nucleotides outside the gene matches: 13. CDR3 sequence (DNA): TGTGCCAGCACCCATCGACAGGGGGCGTTTCTGGCTTTCTTT. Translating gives CASTHRQGAFLAFF.

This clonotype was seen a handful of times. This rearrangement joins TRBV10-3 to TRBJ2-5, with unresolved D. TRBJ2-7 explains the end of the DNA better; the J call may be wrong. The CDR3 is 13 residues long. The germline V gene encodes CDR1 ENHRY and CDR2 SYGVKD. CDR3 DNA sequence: TGTGCCATCAGTGAGCGGAGATTCTACGAGCAGTACTTC. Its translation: CAISERRFYEQYF.

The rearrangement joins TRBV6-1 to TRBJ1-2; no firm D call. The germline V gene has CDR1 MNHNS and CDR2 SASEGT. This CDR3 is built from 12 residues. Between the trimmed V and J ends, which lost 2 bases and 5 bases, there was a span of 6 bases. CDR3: CASSERQYGYTF. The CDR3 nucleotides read TGTGCCAGCAGTGAACGGCAGTATGGCTACACCTTC.

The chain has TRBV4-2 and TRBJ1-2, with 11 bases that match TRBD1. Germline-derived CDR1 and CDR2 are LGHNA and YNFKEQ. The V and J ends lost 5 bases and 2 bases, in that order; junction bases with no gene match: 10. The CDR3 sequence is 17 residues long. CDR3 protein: CASSLSPGQGANYGYTF. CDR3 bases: TGTGCCAGCAGCTTATCCCCCGGACAGGGGGCGAACTATGGCTACACCTTC.

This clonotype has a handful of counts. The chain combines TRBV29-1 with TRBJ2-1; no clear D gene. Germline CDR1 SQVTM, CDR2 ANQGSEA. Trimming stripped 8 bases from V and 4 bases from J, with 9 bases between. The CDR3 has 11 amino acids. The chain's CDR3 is CSFLGYNEQFF. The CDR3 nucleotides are TGCAGCTTCTTGGGGTACAATGAGCAGTTCTTC.